This T cell receptor beta chain was captured by sequencing in a study of control samples from healthy donors and cancer patients. The data were produced by immunoSEQ multiplex PCR, yet TCRdb's version contains in-frame clones alone and is incomplete. Of around 100,000 clones in the sample, 85% to 90% were seen once. With 3 bases removed from V and 6 bases from J, the gap between germline ends came to 15 bases. CDR1 and CDR2 from the germline V gene are SGHNT and YYREEE (reference sequence). The CDR3 spans 14 residues. The sample taken for sequencing was PBMCs. The chain recombines TRBV5-4 with TRBJ1-2; no clear D gene. This sequence originates from a man aged 55 to 70 with lung cancer. The CDR3 bases are TGTGCCAGCAGCTCCGGACCCGGCTCGGATGGCTACACCTTC. Translation gives CASSSGPGSDGYTF.